This T cell receptor (beta chain) was sequenced during a study of blood T cell repertoires in COVID-19. Study-wide background: Spain, Italy and the United States supplied samples that represented acute and convalescent COVID-19.

The authors' processing: Cell counts per sample came from amplifying reference gene primers. The data were produced by immunoSEQ multiplex PCR, yet TCRdb's version contains in-frame clones alone and is incomplete. That table is the source of V, J and clone size, and D and trimming were worked out from the DNA. The data hold around 140,000 clones, with 80% observed a single time. The CDR3 is 15 residues long. V was pared by 10 bases and J by 0 bases, with 6 bases of the junction left unmatched. Germline CDR1 is SNHLY and CDR2 is FYNNEI. This TCR derives from a man between 65 and 85 years old who had recovered from COVID-19. This sequence joins TRBV2 and TRBJ2-1; 10 bases match TRBD1. The specimen was peripheral blood. DNA for the CDR3: TGTGCCATCCGGACAGGGGGGAGCTCCTACAATGAGCAGTTCTTC. This sequence encodes CAIRTGGSSYNEQFF.